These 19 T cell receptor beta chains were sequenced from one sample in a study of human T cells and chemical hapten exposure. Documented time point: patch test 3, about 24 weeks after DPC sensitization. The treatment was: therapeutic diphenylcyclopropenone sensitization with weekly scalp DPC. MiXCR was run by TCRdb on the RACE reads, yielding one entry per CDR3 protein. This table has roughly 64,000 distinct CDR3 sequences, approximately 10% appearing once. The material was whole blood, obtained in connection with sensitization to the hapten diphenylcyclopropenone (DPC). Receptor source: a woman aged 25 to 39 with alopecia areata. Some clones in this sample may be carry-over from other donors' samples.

For the CDR3, the DNA is TGTGCCAGCAGTTTAGCGGGGAGATTAGAAGCTTTCTTT. This codes for CASSLAGRLEAFF. The chain links TRBV12-3 or TRBV12-4 to TRBJ1-1, with D hard to call. V was clipped by 0 bases and J by 8 bases, with 10 bases between them. The CDR3 is made up of 13 amino acids.

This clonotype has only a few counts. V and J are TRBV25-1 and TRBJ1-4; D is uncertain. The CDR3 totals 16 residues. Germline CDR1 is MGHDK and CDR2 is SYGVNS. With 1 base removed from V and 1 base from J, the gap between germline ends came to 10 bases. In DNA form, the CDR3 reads TGTGCCAGCAGTGAATTCCATCACCGAACTAATGAAAAACTGTTTTTT. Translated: CASSEFHHRTNEKLFF.

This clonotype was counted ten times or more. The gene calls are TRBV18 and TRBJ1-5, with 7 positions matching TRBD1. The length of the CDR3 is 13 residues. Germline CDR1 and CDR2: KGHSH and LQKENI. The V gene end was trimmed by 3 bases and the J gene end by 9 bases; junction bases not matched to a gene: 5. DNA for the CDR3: TGTGCCAGCTCACCGGGACAGTTCGTGCCCCAGCATTTT. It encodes CASSPGQFVPQHF.

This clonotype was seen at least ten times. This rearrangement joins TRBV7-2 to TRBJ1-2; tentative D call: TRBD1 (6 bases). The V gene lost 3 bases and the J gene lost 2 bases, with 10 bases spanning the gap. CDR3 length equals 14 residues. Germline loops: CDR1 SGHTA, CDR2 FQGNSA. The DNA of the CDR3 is TGTGCCAGCAGCTTCTTGGACAGCAACTATGGCTACACCTTC. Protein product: CASSFLDSNYGYTF.

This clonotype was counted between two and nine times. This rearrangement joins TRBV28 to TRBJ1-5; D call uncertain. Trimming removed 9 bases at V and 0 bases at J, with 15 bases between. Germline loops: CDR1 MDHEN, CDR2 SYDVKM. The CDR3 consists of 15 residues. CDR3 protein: CASQYSADSNQPQHF. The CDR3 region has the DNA TGTGCCAGTCAATACAGCGCCGATAGCAATCAGCCCCAGCATTTT.

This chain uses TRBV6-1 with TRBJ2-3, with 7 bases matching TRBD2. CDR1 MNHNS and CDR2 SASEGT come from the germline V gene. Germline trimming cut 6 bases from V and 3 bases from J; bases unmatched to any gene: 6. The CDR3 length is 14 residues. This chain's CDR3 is CASRGGSITDTQYF. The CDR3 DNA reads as TGTGCCAGCAGGGGGGGGAGTATAACAGATACGCAGTATTTT.

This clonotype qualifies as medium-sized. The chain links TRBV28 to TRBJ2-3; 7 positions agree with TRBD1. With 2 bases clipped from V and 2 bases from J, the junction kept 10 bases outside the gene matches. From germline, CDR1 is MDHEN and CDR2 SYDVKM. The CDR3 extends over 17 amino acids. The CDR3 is CASSLQQGGHNTDTQYF. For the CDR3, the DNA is TGTGCCAGCAGTTTACAACAAGGGGGCCACAACACAGATACGCAGTATTTT.

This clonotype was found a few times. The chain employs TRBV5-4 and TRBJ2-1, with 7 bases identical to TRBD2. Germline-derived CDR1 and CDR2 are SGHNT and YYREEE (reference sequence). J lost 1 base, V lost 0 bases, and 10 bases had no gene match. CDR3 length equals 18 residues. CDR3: CASSLASLALPSYNEQFF. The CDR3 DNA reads TGTGCCAGCAGCTTGGCCTCACTAGCGCTACCTTCCTACAATGAGCAGTTCTTC.

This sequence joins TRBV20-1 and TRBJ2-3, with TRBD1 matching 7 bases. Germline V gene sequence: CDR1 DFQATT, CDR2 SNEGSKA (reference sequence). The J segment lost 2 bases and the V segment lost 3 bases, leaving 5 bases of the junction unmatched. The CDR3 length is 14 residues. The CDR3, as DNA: TGCAGTGCTAGGTGGACAGGAGTCACAGATACGCAGTATTTT. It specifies CSARWTGVTDTQYF.

CDR3 in DNA: TGTGCCAGCACCGATACAGGGGGTCCAGAGACCCAGTACTTC. Translation: CASTDTGGPETQYF. This chain links TRBV7-9 with TRBJ2-5, with 8 bases fitting TRBD1. Germline V gene data show CDR1 as SEHNR and CDR2 as FQNEAQ (reference sequence). This CDR3 has 14 residues. J lost 4 bases, V lost 7 bases, and 8 bases had no gene match. Together with reference TRBV7-9 and TRBJ2-5, the CDR3 gives the full variable domain: DTGVSQNPRHKITKRGQNVTFRCDPISEHNRLYWYRQTLGQGPEFLTYFQNEAQLEKSRLLSDRFSAERPKGSFSTLEIQRTEQGDSAMYLCASTDTGGPETQYFGPGTRLLVL.

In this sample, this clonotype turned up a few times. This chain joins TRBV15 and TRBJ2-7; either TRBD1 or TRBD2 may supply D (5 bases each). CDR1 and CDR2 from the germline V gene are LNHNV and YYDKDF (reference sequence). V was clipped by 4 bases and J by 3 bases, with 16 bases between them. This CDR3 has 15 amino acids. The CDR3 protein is CATSKNRGKIYEQYF. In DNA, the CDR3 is TGTGCCACCAGCAAAAATCGGGGCAAAATCTACGAGCAGTACTTC.

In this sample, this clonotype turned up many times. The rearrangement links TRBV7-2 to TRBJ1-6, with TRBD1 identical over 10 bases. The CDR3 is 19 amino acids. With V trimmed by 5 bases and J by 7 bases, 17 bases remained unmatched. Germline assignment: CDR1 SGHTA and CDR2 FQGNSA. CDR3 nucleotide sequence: TGTGCCAGCAGCCATCGTTCCGGGACAGGGGCGATCACCAATTCACCCCTCCACTTT. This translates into CASSHRSGTGAITNSPLHF.

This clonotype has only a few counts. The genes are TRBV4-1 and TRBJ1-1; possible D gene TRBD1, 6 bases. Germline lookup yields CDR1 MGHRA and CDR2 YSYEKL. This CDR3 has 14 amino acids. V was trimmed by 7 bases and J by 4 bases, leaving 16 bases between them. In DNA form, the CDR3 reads TGCGCCAGCACCCCCCTCGCAGGGGCCACTGAAGCTTTCTTT. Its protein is CASTPLAGATEAFF.

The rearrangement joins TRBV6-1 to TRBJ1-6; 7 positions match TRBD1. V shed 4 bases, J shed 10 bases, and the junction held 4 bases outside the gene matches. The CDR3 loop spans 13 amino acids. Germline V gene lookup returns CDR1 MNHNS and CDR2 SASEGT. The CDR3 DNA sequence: TGTGCCAGCAGTGTCACAGGGGACTCACCCCTCCACTTT. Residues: CASSVTGDSPLHF.

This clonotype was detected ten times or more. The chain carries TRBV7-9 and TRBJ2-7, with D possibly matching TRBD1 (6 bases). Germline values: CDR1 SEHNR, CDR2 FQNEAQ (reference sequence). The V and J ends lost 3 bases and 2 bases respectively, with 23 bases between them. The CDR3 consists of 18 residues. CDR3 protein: CASSFLGPGQGSTYEQYF. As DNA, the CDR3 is TGTGCCAGCAGCTTTCTAGGCCCCGGTCAGGGGTCGACCTACGAGCAGTACTTC.

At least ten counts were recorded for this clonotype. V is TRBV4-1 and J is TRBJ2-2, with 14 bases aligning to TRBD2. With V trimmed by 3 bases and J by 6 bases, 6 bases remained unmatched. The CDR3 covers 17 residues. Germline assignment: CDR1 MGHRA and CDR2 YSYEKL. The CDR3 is CASSHWTSGGSAGELFF. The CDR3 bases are TGCGCCAGCAGCCATTGGACTAGCGGGGGGTCAGCCGGGGAGCTGTTTTTT.

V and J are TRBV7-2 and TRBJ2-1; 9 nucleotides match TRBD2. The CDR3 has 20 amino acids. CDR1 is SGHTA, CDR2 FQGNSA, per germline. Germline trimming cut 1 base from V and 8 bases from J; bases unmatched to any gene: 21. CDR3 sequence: CASSLGARGFGGRAQHEQFF. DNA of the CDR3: TGTGCCAGCAGCTTAGGCGCCCGCGGTTTTGGCGGGAGGGCCCAACATGAGCAGTTCTTC.

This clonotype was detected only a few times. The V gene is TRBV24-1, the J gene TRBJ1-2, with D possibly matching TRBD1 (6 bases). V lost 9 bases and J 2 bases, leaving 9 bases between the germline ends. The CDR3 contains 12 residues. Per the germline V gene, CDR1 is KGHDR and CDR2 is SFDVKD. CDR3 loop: CATYGQNYGYTF. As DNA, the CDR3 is TGTGCCACCTACGGACAGAACTATGGCTACACCTTC.

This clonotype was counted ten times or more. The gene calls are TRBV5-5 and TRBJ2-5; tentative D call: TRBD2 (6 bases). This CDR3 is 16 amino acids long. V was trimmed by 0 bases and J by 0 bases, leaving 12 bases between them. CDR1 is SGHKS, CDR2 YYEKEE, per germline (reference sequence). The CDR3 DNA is TGTGCCAGCAGCTTGGATTTGGAGGGATACCAAGAGACCCAGTACTTC. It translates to CASSLDLEGYQETQYF.